What follows are 12 T cell receptor beta chains derived from one specimen sequenced in a study of T cell responses to AZD1222 COVID-19 vaccine. Measured with immunoSEQ multiplex PCR; TCRdb has only the in-frame clones, and not every one. The table has about 110,000 clones, roughly 84% seen once. Source: peripheral blood, taken on day 0 of AZD1222 vaccination. These receptors all stem from an adult in good health.

The V and J genes are TRBV28 and TRBJ1-6; no clear D gene. This CDR3 region has 15 residues. Germline CDR1 is MDHEN and CDR2 is SYDVKM. The V end was cut by 3 bases, the J end by 8 bases, with 14 bases between. In nucleotides, the CDR3 is TGTGCCAGCAGTTTGGCAGGCAAGAAACATTCACCCCTCCACTTT. Residues: CASSLAGKKHSPLHF.

V and J are TRBV28 and TRBJ1-6; D unresolved. Between the trimmed V and J ends, which lost 2 bases and 9 bases, there was a span of 5 bases. Per germline, CDR1 MDHEN and CDR2 SYDVKM. The CDR3 totals 12 residues. The CDR3, as DNA: TGTGCCAGCAGTTTAGGTTTTTCACCCCTCCACTTT. Its translation is CASSLGFSPLHF.

The V gene is TRBV11-2, the J gene TRBJ2-7, with a possible D match to TRBD2 (6 bases). V lost 8 bases and J 1 base, leaving 6 bases between the germline ends. Germline V CDR1 and CDR2: SGHAT, FQNNGV. This CDR3 comprises 11 residues. CDR3 DNA sequence: TGTGCCAGCGGGAGGTCCTACGAGCAGTACTTC. It encodes CASGRSYEQYF.

This clone appeared a single time. The chain joins TRBV29-1 to TRBJ2-3; 8 bases are a match to TRBD1. This CDR3 is 18 amino acids long. Losses at the gene ends were 7 bases for V and 5 bases for J; bases not matched to a gene: 23. CDR1 is SQVTM, CDR2 ANQGSEA, per germline. Here the CDR3 DNA reads TGCAGCGCTGACAGGGGCAAAGGCGGAGGGCACAACAGAGATACGCAGTATTTT. Protein: CSADRGKGGGHNRDTQYF.

The chain carries TRBV3-1 (or the pseudogene TRBV3-2) and TRBJ1-1; weak D call: TRBD1 (5 bases). This CDR3 comprises 13 residues. V lost 4 bases and J lost 5, with 11 bases in between. Looked up from germline, CDR1 is LGHDT and CDR2 is YNNKEL (reference sequence). CDR3 DNA: TGTGCCAGCAGCCGCCAGGGATCAACTGAAGCTTTCTTT. Translated, it gives CASSRQGSTEAFF.

This clone has a single count. V usage is TRBV11-3 and J usage is TRBJ2-5, with D perhaps assigned TRBD1 or TRBD2 (6 bases each). V was clipped by 2 bases and J by 2 bases, with 12 bases between them. This CDR3 has 15 amino acids. The germline V gene encodes CDR1 SGHNT and CDR2 YENEEA. The chain's CDR3 is CASSLRGGTQETQYF. Here the CDR3 DNA reads TGTGCCAGCAGCTTAAGAGGGGGGACACAAGAGACCCAGTACTTC.

This clone turned up a few times. The rearrangement links TRBV27 to TRBJ1-1, with 9 bases matching TRBD1. The J segment lost 5 bases and the V segment lost 3 bases, leaving 7 bases of the junction unmatched. This CDR3 contains 15 residues. Germline V lookup: CDR1 MNHEY, CDR2 SMNVEV (reference sequence). The CDR3 loop reads CASSLGTGGWTEAFF. DNA for the CDR3: TGTGCCAGCAGTTTGGGTACAGGGGGCTGGACTGAAGCTTTCTTT.

V usage is TRBV5-1 and J usage is TRBJ1-3, with a weak D call TRBD1 (5 bases). The V and J ends lost 1 base and 4 bases respectively, with 12 bases between them. This CDR3 contains 15 residues. CDR1 is SGHRS and CDR2 is YFSETQ in the germline V gene. The CDR3 DNA reads as TGCGCCAGCAGCTTGATCGGGGGAAACGGAAACACCATATATTTT. This translates into CASSLIGGNGNTIYF.

This chain connects TRBV7-2 to TRBJ1-2; no clear D. The CDR3 has 14 amino acids. V dropped 7 bases and J dropped 4 bases, with 16 bases sitting between them. Germline V gene sequence: CDR1 SGHTA, CDR2 FQGNSA. The CDR3 reads CASNLIPSPYGYTF. The CDR3 coding sequence is TGTGCCAGCAACCTGATCCCCAGCCCCTATGGCTACACCTTC.

This clone was found once. This rearrangement joins TRBV7-2 to TRBJ1-5; unclear D gene. V lost 4 bases and J lost 2, with 9 bases in between. Looked up from germline, CDR1 is SGHTA and CDR2 is FQGNSA. This CDR3 has 14 amino acids. The CDR3 sequence: CASSSQTRNQPQHF. CDR3 DNA sequence: TGTGCCAGCAGCTCCCAGACGCGCAATCAGCCCCAGCATTTT.

J is TRBJ1-4 and V is TRBV29-1; TRBD1 matches 7 bases. This CDR3 region has 11 residues. V shed 4 bases, J shed 7 bases, and the junction held 0 bases outside the gene matches. Looked up from germline, CDR1 is SQVTM and CDR2 is ANQGSEA. This chain's CDR3 is CSVGQGEKLFF. CDR3 coding DNA: TGCAGCGTTGGACAGGGTGAAAAACTGTTTTTT. The full variable domain, rest sourced from reference TRBV29-1 and TRBJ1-4, is SAVISQKPSRDICQRGTSLTIQCQVDSQVTMMFWYRQQPGQSLTLIATANQGSEATYESGFVIDKFPISRPNLTFSTLTVSNMSPEDSSIYLCSVGQGEKLFFGSGTQLSVL.

This clone was seen a few times. The J gene is TRBJ1-5, the V gene TRBV6-6; D is possibly TRBD1 (5 bases). Germline CDR1 and CDR2: MNHNY and SVGAGI (reference sequence). The germline V and J ends were trimmed by 5 bases and 2 bases, with 16 bases remaining between them. CDR3 size: 16 residues. The CDR3 region is CASSRFQGGGNQPQHF. DNA for the CDR3: TGTGCCAGCAGTCGATTCCAGGGAGGAGGCAATCAGCCCCAGCATTTT.